Here is one TCR beta chain with its context. Its antigen is not identified. Other DNA sequences from this sample encode an identical CDR3 as well. This sample was taken from a study of shared clonotypes between healthy human individuals. Overall study results and limits: Naive subsets, compared against memory subsets, generally had larger estimated richness values.

The study ran the assay at deep level. Sorted-subset replicate PCR reactions contained approximately 190 ng DNA, corresponding to approximately 30,000 T cell genomes. The table came from immunoSEQ multiplex PCR; TCRdb's copy has only in-frame clones and leaves some out. The table lists 950,000 to 1,200,000 clones, approximately 80% of them singletons. The CDR3 spans 15 residues. Trimming shortened V by 3 bases and J by 1 base, and 11 bases separated the two germline ends. CDR1 is MDHEN, CDR2 SYDVKM, per germline. Input material: memory CD4+ T cells from PBMCs. As to subset: CD45RA-negative fraction. The rearrangement uses TRBV28 and TRBJ2-3; perhaps D is TRBD1 or TRBD2 (5 bases each). The receptor was isolated from a young man in good health. Some clones in this sample may be carry-over from other donors' samples. The CDR3 DNA is TGTGCCAGCAGTTTCTCCCGGGGCGGCACAGATACGCAGTATTTT. It encodes CASSFSRGGTDTQYF.